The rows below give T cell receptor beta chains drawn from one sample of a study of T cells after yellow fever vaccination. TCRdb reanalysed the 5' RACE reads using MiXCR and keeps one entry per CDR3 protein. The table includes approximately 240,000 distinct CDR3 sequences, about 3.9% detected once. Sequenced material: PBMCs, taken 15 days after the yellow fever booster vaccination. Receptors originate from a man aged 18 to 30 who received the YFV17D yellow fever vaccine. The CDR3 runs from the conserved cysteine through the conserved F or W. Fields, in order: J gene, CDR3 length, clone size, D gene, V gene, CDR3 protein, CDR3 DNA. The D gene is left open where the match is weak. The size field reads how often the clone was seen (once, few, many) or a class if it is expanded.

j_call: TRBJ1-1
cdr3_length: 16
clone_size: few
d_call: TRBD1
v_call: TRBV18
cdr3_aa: CASRLRDRELGSEAFF
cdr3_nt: TGTGCCAGCCGCCTCCGGGACAGGGAACTGGGGTCTGAAGCTTTCTTT

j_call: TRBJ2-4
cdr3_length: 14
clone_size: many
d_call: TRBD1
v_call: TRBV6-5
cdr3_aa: CASSLGRGINIQYF
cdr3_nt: TGTGCCAGCAGTTTAGGCAGGGGGATTAACATTCAGTACTTC

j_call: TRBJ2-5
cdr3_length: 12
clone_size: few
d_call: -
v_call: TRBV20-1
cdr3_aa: CSVPGDAKTQYF
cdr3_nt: TGCAGTGTTCCAGGGGATGCGAAGACCCAGTACTTC

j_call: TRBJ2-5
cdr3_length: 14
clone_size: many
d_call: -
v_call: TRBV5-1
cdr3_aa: CASSPDGPQETQYF
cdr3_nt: TGCGCCAGCAGCCCGGACGGTCCACAAGAGACCCAGTACTTC

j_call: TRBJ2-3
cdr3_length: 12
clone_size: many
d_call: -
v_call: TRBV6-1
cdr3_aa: CASSASLVTQYF
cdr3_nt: TGTGCCAGCAGTGCGAGCCTAGTTACGCAGTATTTT

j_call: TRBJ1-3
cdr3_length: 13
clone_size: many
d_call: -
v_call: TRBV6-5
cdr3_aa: CASMITGGNTIYF
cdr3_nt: TGTGCCAGCATGATAACCGGGGGAAACACCATATATTTT

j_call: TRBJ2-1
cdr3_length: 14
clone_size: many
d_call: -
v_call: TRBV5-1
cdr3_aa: CASSSAEGSNEQFF
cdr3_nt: TGCGCCAGCAGCTCCGCAGAGGGCTCGAATGAGCAGTTTTTC

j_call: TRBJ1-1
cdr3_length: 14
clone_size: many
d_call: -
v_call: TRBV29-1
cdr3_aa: CSRKGTGVNTEAFF
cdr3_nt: TGCAGCCGGAAGGGCACAGGCGTGAACACTGAAGCTTTCTTT

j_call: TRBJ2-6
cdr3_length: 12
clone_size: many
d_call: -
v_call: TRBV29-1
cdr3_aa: CSAYSGANVLTF
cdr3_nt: TGCAGCGCCTACTCTGGGGCCAACGTCCTGACTTTC

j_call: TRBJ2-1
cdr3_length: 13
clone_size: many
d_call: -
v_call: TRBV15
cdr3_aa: CATSRQIYNEQFF
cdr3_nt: TGTGCCACCAGTCGACAGATATACAATGAGCAGTTCTTC